This entry lists 15 T cell receptor beta chains sequenced from one sample in a study of blood T cell repertoires in COVID-19. The data were produced by immunoSEQ multiplex PCR, yet TCRdb's version contains in-frame clones alone and is incomplete. The data show approximately 120,000 clones, around 80% seen once. The specimen sequenced was peripheral blood. All receptors derive from a human donor in a cohort sampled during active or convalescent COVID-19.

The V and J genes are TRBV27 and TRBJ1-1; tentatively, D is TRBD1 (6 bases). Trimming pared 1 base from V and 10 bases from J, leaving 13 bases between. The V gene's germline CDR1 is MNHEY and CDR2 SMNVEV (reference sequence). There are 13 residues in the CDR3. The DNA for the CDR3 is TGTGCCAGCAGTTTATGGGGGCCTTACGGAGCTTTCTTT. The encoded protein is CASSLWGPYGAFF.

The chain has TRBV7-2 and TRBJ2-3; 7 bases are shared with TRBD2. Germline assignment: CDR1 SGHTA and CDR2 FQGNSA. The CDR3 has 17 residues. V trimming: 4 bases; J trimming: 4 bases; junction bases outside the gene matches: 14. The CDR3 sequence: CASSSRGGLELPDTQYF. CDR3 DNA: TGTGCCAGCAGCTCTCGTGGTGGACTAGAGCTCCCAGATACGCAGTATTTT.

The rearrangement uses TRBV5-5 and TRBJ1-3, with D uncertain. V was pared by 2 bases and J by 2 bases, with 14 bases between. This CDR3 region has 16 residues. CDR1 and CDR2 from the germline V gene are SGHKS and YYEKEE (reference sequence). CDR3 loop: CASSLLSDYAGNTIYF. The CDR3 DNA reads TGTGCCAGCAGCTTACTTTCTGACTACGCTGGAAACACCATATATTTT.

CDR3 region: CASSLLNRGAGGNTIYF. The CDR3 coding sequence is TGTGCCAGTAGCCTCCTCAACCGGGGCGCGGGAGGAAACACCATATATTTT. The V and J genes are TRBV19 and TRBJ1-3; tentatively, D is TRBD1 (5 bases). This CDR3 comprises 17 residues. From germline, CDR1 is LNHDA and CDR2 SQIVND (reference sequence). Deletions cut 6 bases from V and 4 bases from J, with 22 bases between.

The chain carries TRBV18 and TRBJ1-3; 7 bases are a match to TRBD1. The CDR3 contains 14 residues. The germline gives CDR1 KGHSH, CDR2 LQKENI. The ends lost 6 bases at V and 2 bases at J; junction bases unmatched: 4. Here the CDR3 reads CASSPGTAGNTIYF. Here the CDR3 DNA reads TGTGCCAGCTCGCCAGGGACAGCTGGAAACACCATATATTTT.

CDR3 sequence reads: CASSPPEGRGEQYF. CDR3 bases: TGTGCCAGCTCACCACCAGAGGGCCGGGGGGAGCAGTACTTC. J is TRBJ2-7 and V is TRBV18; possible D gene TRBD2, 6 bases. The V gene lost 0 bases and the J gene lost 7 bases, with 13 bases spanning the gap. Germline CDR1 reads KGHSH; CDR2 reads LQKENI. The CDR3 extends over 14 amino acids.

This sequence joins TRBV6-5 and TRBJ2-7; D is ambiguous. Per the germline V gene, CDR1 is MNHEY and CDR2 is SVGAGI. The CDR3 has 12 residues. V dropped 7 bases and J dropped 3 bases, with 10 bases sitting between them. In nucleotides, the CDR3 is TGTGCCAGCAATAAAGTCGGCTACGAGCAGTACTTC. It encodes CASNKVGYEQYF.

This clone has only one observation. The chain links TRBV11-2 to TRBJ2-7, with 8 bases aligning to TRBD2. This CDR3 is built from 16 residues. The germline CDR1 and CDR2 sequences are SGHAT and FQNNGV. Losses at the gene ends were 5 bases for V and 3 bases for J; bases not matched to a gene: 12. The CDR3 sequence is CASSPRGLAIFYEQYF. The CDR3 DNA reads as TGTGCCAGCAGCCCCAGAGGACTAGCTATCTTCTACGAGCAGTACTTC. Full variable domain (outside the CDR3, taken from reference TRBV11-2 and TRBJ2-7): EAGVAQSPRYKIIEKRQSVAFWCNPISGHATLYWYQQILGQGPKLLIQFQNNGVVDDSQLPKDRFSAERLKGVDSTLKIQPAKLEDSAVYLCASSPRGLAIFYEQYFGPGTRLTVT.

The chain couples TRBV7-9 to TRBJ2-1; the match to TRBD2 covers 13 bases. The V segment lost 4 bases and the J segment 5 bases; nucleotides outside the gene matches: 11. CDR1 and CDR2 from the germline V gene are SEHNR and FQNEAQ (reference sequence). The CDR3 extends over 18 amino acids. This chain's CDR3 is CASSSLLAGGLSHNEQFF. In DNA form, the CDR3 reads TGTGCCAGCAGCTCACTACTAGCGGGAGGGCTGAGCCACAATGAGCAGTTCTTC.

The rearrangement links TRBV28 to TRBJ1-6, with D possibly being TRBD1 (6 bases). Trimming removed 8 bases at V and 5 bases at J, with 10 bases between. This CDR3 region has 13 residues. Germline-derived CDR1 and CDR2 are MDHEN and SYDVKM. The CDR3 nucleotides read TGTGCCAGCCTAGACAGGAATAATTCACCCCTCCACTTT. This codes for CASLDRNNSPLHF. Full variable domain (missing parts from reference TRBV28 and TRBJ1-6): DVKVTQSSRYLVKRTGEKVFLECVQDMDHENMFWYRQDPGLGLRLIYFSYDVKMKEKGDIPEGYSVSREKKERFSLILESASTNQTSMYLCASLDRNNSPLHFGNGTRLTVT.

The chain carries TRBV28 and TRBJ2-7; D not certain. The CDR3 is 14 residues long. Germline assignment: CDR1 MDHEN and CDR2 SYDVKM. Trimming took 1 base from V and 2 from J, leaving 9 bases between them. The CDR3 nucleotides are TGTGCCAGCAGTTTATTTCTGGCACCCTACGAGCAGTACTTC. Its protein is CASSLFLAPYEQYF.

V usage is TRBV7-9 and J usage is TRBJ2-1; 8 bases are shared with TRBD2. Germline CDR1 reads SEHNR; CDR2 reads FQNEAQ (reference sequence). The junction had 6 bases not matched to a gene; V was cut back by 4 bases and J by 7 bases. This CDR3 is built from 14 residues. CDR3 DNA sequence: TGTGCCAGCAGCTCTAGCGGGTGGGGGAATGAGCAGTTCTTC. Its protein is CASSSSGWGNEQFF.

The rearrangement joins TRBV19 to TRBJ1-2; D perhaps matches TRBD1 (6 bases). Germline V CDR1 and CDR2: LNHDA, SQIVND (reference sequence). The CDR3 totals 17 residues. The germline V and J ends were trimmed by 5 bases and 2 bases, with 21 bases remaining between them. This CDR3 is CASSLGQTYDRNYGYTF. CDR3 coding DNA: TGTGCCAGTAGTCTCGGACAGACCTATGATAGGAACTATGGCTACACCTTC.

The chain carries TRBV5-1 and TRBJ2-1, with 8 bases matching TRBD1. Trimming at V came to 0 bases and at J to 6 bases, leaving 20 bases not matched to a gene. There are 20 residues in the CDR3. Germline V lookup: CDR1 SGHRS, CDR2 YFSETQ. CDR3 in DNA: TGCGCCAGCAGCTTGGGTCGCCTCTCGGCCCGACAGGGGAGAGGCAATGAGCAGTTCTTC. Protein sequence: CASSLGRLSARQGRGNEQFF.

V usage is TRBV4-3 and J usage is TRBJ1-1, with a weak D call TRBD1 (6 bases). Trimming removed 0 bases at V and 5 bases at J, with 22 bases between. There are 18 residues in the CDR3. Germline V lookup: CDR1 LGHNA, CDR2 YSLEER. The CDR3 loop reads CASSQDPWGTGRITEAFF. The CDR3 nucleotides read TGCGCCAGCAGCCAAGACCCGTGGGGAACAGGGAGAATAACTGAAGCTTTCTTT.